The subject of this entry is one T cell receptor (beta chain). Its antigen is still unknown. This sample was taken from a study of post-analysis software for immune sequencing data. Unique molecular identifiers had been added to the TCR beta cDNA libraries. There were about 1 to 10 million T cells, and 450,000 to 550,000 cDNA molecules came from them. TCRdb re-derived calls from the PCR reads in MiXCR, one entry per CDR3 protein. The profile shows roughly 730,000 distinct CDR3 sequences, less than 35% of them singletons. The ends lost 5 bases at V and 1 base at J; junction bases unmatched: 3. The CDR3 length is 14 residues. Germline V gene lookup returns CDR1 SEHNR and CDR2 FQNEAQ (reference sequence). General study results and limits: Diversity measured as normalized Chao1 was significantly lower in multiple sclerosis patients than in controls. About 5 TRBV segments, including TRBV5-6, TRBV5-1 and TRBV20-1, were more frequent in patients than controls. Samples from one preparation batch, clustered by F measure, grouped strongly together.

This TCR derives from a girl between 10 and 17 years old with multiple sclerosis. The sample consisted of blood. This chain uses TRBV7-9 with TRBJ2-5; 8 nucleotides agree with TRBD1. CDR3 coding DNA: TGTGCCAGCAGCCGGACAGGGATCCAAGAGACCCAGTACTTC. Translated, it gives CASSRTGIQETQYF.